These T cell receptor beta chains were read from a single sample in a study of blood T cell repertoires in COVID-19. Using immunoSEQ multiplex PCR, the repertoire was profiled, and TCRdb retains in-frame clones only, with some absent. The sample carries 350,000 to 550,000 clones, about 85% recorded once. Sequenced: PBMCs or T cells enriched from blood (not recorded which). The receptors were gathered from a woman aged 18-29 years with acute COVID-19. Each CDR3 is given with its conserved first and last residue. D genes are given only for firm matches. Clone size is stated in some rows and not others, as once, few, many or a class when expanded.

TRBV19,TRBJ2-1,.,.,TGTGCCAGTACCCCGATTGGGGCCATAGGCAGTGAGCAGTTCTTC,CASTPIGAIGSEQFF
TRBV5-1,TRBJ2-5,.,.,TGCGCCAGCCGACACTTACAAGAGACCCAGTACTTC,CASRHLQETQYF
TRBV7-9,TRBJ2-7,.,few,TGTGCCAGCAGCCCTAGCGCCTATTACGAGCAGTACTTC,CASSPSAYYEQYF
TRBV5-1,TRBJ2-3,.,.,TGCGCCAGCAGCTACCGACTAGCAGATACGCAGTATTTT,CASSYRLADTQYF
TRBV18,TRBJ2-3,TRBD1,once,TGTGCCAGCTCACCACGGGACAGGGCCTTCACAGATACGCAGTATTTT,CASSPRDRAFTDTQYF
TRBV2,TRBJ1-5,TRBD1,.,TGTGCCAGCAGGCCCCACAGGGGGGCGAGCAATCAGCCCCAGCATTTT,CASRPHRGASNQPQHF
TRBV7-9,TRBJ1-5,.,.,TGTGCCAGCAGCTTAGTTTCGGAGGATCAGCCCCAGCATTTT,CASSLVSEDQPQHF
TRBV19,TRBJ1-5,TRBD1,.,TGTGCCAGTAGTATCACAGGGGGTAATCAGCCCCAGCATTTT,CASSITGGNQPQHF
TRBV21-1,TRBJ1-2,.,.,TGTGCCAGCACTCCAAACAGGGGTGGCTACACCTTC,CASTPNRGGYTF
TRBV7-9,TRBJ1-1,.,.,TGTGCCAGCAAATTGGGCAAGGTAGGCACTGAAGCTTTCTTT,CASKLGKVGTEAFF
TRBV11-2,TRBJ1-4,.,.,TGTGCCAGCAGCGGTGTTGCGCCAACTAATGAAAAACTGTTTTTT,CASSGVAPTNEKLFF
TRBV7-2,TRBJ2-3,.,.,TGTGCCAGCAGCTTGGGACTTCGGGATACGCAGTATTTT,CASSLGLRDTQYF
TRBV6-2/TRBV6-3,TRBJ2-1,TRBD1,.,TGTGCCAGCAGTCCCGGACAGGGGGCCGATGAGCAGTTCTTC,CASSPGQGADEQFF
TRBV3-1/TRBV3-2,TRBJ2-7,.,.,TGTGCCAGCAGCCAAGGTTCCGGGACTGGAACCTACGAGCAGTACTTC,CASSQGSGTGTYEQYF
TRBV24-1,TRBJ2-1,.,.,TGTGCCACCAGTGATTTGGGCGACAGATACAATGAGCAGTTCTTC,CATSDLGDRYNEQFF
TRBV28,TRBJ1-2,.,.,TGTGCCAGCAGTTTATACAGAGCTTACTACACCTTC,CASSLYRAYYTF
TRBV27,TRBJ1-4,.,.,TGTGCCAGCAGTCCCGGGTCCGGAGGAGGAAAACTGTTTTTT,CASSPGSGGGKLFF
TRBV5-4,TRBJ2-5,.,few,TGTGCCAGCAGCCGGGATGGGACCCAGTACTTC,CASSRDGTQYF
TRBV28,TRBJ2-3,.,once,TGTGCCAGCAGTTTTCGACAAAGCACAGATACGCAGTATTTT,CASSFRQSTDTQYF
TRBV7-6,TRBJ2-1,TRBD1,.,TGTGCCAGCAGCTCCCGGACAGGGGGGTCCTACAATGAGCAGTTCTTC,CASSSRTGGSYNEQFF
TRBV9,TRBJ2-2,.,.,TGTGCCAGCAGCGTAGATACCACTAGCAGGGAGCTGTTTTTT,CASSVDTTSRELFF
TRBV28,TRBJ1-1,TRBD1,.,TGTGCCAGCAGCCCCCATACCCGGACAGGGCGAGATAGTTCTGAAGCTTTCTTT,CASSPHTRTGRDSSEAFF
TRBV4-1,TRBJ1-2,.,.,TGCGCCAGCAGCCAATGGTACCGTCTATCCGACTATGGCTACACCTTC,CASSQWYRLSDYGYTF
TRBV11-2,TRBJ2-7,.,.,TGTGCCAGCAGCTTAGAGGGAGGGGGCTCCTACGAGCAGTACTTC,CASSLEGGGSYEQYF
TRBV5-6,TRBJ1-1,.,.,TGTGCCAGCAGCTGGCAACCCGGGATGAACACTGAAGCTTTCTTT,CASSWQPGMNTEAFF
TRBV25-1,TRBJ1-5,.,.,TGTGCCAGCAGTGGACAGGAAATCAATCAGCCCCAGCATTTT,CASSGQEINQPQHF
TRBV13,TRBJ1-6,.,.,TGTGCCAGCAGCGGGGCCGGACAAGTAAATTCACCCCTCCACTTT,CASSGAGQVNSPLHF
TRBV27,TRBJ1-1,.,.,TGTGCCAGCAGTTTAGGGGGGGGCCAGGACACTGAAGCTTTCTTT,CASSLGGGQDTEAFF
TRBV5-1,TRBJ2-7,TRBD2,.,TGCGCCAGCAGCTCGGCTACTAGCGGGAGCAACGAGCAGTACTTC,CASSSATSGSNEQYF
TRBV19,TRBJ1-6,.,.,TGTGCCAGTAGTATAGGAGGGAGGACACCCCTCCACTTT,CASSIGGRTPLHF
TRBV2,TRBJ2-7,TRBD2,.,TGTGCTAACGGGAGGGAGAAACTCTACGAGCAGTACTTC,CANGREKLYEQYF
TRBV7-2,TRBJ1-5,.,few,TGTGCCAGCAGCTTAGGCGGGTATAGCAATCAGCCCCAGCATTTT,CASSLGGYSNQPQHF
TRBV9,TRBJ2-3,TRBD2,.,TGTGCCAGCAGCCCGAAACTAGCGGGAGAAGATACGCAGTATTTT,CASSPKLAGEDTQYF
TRBV6-5,TRBJ1-3,TRBD1,.,TGTGCCAGCAGTTACGGGGACAGAACAGGGGACACCATATATTTT,CASSYGDRTGDTIYF
TRBV3-1/TRBV3-2,TRBJ2-5,.,.,TGTGCCAGCAGCCAGCGGGAACTACAAGAGACCCAGTACTTC,CASSQRELQETQYF
TRBV30,TRBJ2-5,.,.,TGTGCCTGGAGCGTAGCAGAGACCCAGTACTTC,CAWSVAETQYF
TRBV28,TRBJ2-7,.,.,TGTGCCAGCAGTACCCCCGGGACAAGTCCCTACGAGCAGTACTTC,CASSTPGTSPYEQYF
TRBV19,TRBJ1-6,.,.,TGTGCCAGTGGCGGGGACGGAGATTCACCCCTCCACTTT,CASGGDGDSPLHF
TRBV29-1,TRBJ2-1,TRBD1,.,TGCAGCGTTGATATGAGGGACAGGCTAAAGAATGAGCAGTTCTTC,CSVDMRDRLKNEQFF
TRBV19,TRBJ1-2,.,.,TGTGCCAGCTCAGGGATAGGGCCCTATGGCTACACCTTC,CASSGIGPYGYTF
TRBV9,TRBJ1-4,.,.,TGTGCCAGCAGCGTAGGCCCGATCCGGGGGGACCACAATGAAAAACTGTTTTTT,CASSVGPIRGDHNEKLFF
TRBV18,TRBJ1-5,.,.,TGTGCCAGCTCAGGGGCAGGCAATCAGCCCCAGCATTTT,CASSGAGNQPQHF
TRBV27,TRBJ1-3,.,.,TGTGCCAGCAGACGGAAGGGACTTGGAAACACCATATATTTT,CASRRKGLGNTIYF
TRBV19,TRBJ1-2,.,.,TGTGCCAGCTCAGACAGGGGCTACACCTTC,CASSDRGYTF
TRBV5-5,TRBJ1-5,.,.,TGTGCCAGCAGCACCTCGGGAATTCTGAATCAGCCCCAGCATTTT,CASSTSGILNQPQHF
TRBV5-5,TRBJ1-2,TRBD1,.,TGTGCCAGCAGCTCACCGGGACAGGGCAGGAATGGCTACACCTTC,CASSSPGQGRNGYTF
TRBV5-1,TRBJ1-2,TRBD1,.,TGCGCCAGCAGCTTACGGGACAGCTATAACTATGGCTACACCTTC,CASSLRDSYNYGYTF
TRBV2,TRBJ2-7,.,.,TGTGCCAGCAGTGATCGGTCAGGGGATTATCGGGAGCAGTACTTC,CASSDRSGDYREQYF
TRBV4-3,TRBJ1-4,TRBD1,.,TGCGCCAGCAGCACAACAGGGGCGACTAATGAAAAACTGTTTTTT,CASSTTGATNEKLFF
TRBV5-6,TRBJ2-5,TRBD2,few,TGTGCCAGCAGCTCCAGCGGGGGGCAAGAGACCCAGTACTTC,CASSSSGGQETQYF
TRBV6-4,TRBJ2-1,.,.,TGTGCCAGCAGTGTACAGGGTGGGAATGAGCAGTTCTTC,CASSVQGGNEQFF
TRBV7-9,TRBJ2-5,.,.,TGTGCCAGCAGCCCAGGGGCTGGGTACCAAGAGACCCAGTACTTC,CASSPGAGYQETQYF
TRBV7-2,TRBJ2-5,TRBD2,.,TGTGCCAGCAGCACGAGCGGGAGGCGACAAGAGACCCAGTACTTC,CASSTSGRRQETQYF
TRBV6-5,TRBJ2-1,TRBD1,.,TGTGCCGGACGGGGACAGGGATCCTACAATGAGCAGTTCTTC,CAGRGQGSYNEQFF
TRBV10-1,TRBJ2-3,TRBD2,.,TGCGCCAGCAGTGGAACTAGCGGGAGAAAACTCACAGATACGCAGTATTTT,CASSGTSGRKLTDTQYF
TRBV18,TRBJ2-7,TRBD1,.,TGTGCCAGCTCACCACCCCATGGGACAGGGGTTTGGGAGCAGTACTTC,CASSPPHGTGVWEQYF
TRBV3-1/TRBV3-2,TRBJ2-5,TRBD1,.,TGTGCCAGCAGCCAATCCGGGACAGGGAGTGAGACCCAGTACTTC,CASSQSGTGSETQYF
TRBV6-5,TRBJ1-2,TRBD1,once,TGTGCCAGCAGCCCGGCGACAGGGGTAGGGTATGGCTACACCTTC,CASSPATGVGYGYTF